The present TCR beta chain was sequenced within a study of multiple sclerosis patients with progressive multifocal leukoencephalopathy. Time point defined: time of PML onset. T3 blood samples were collected at the time of PML onset. Produced via immunoSEQ multiplex PCR; TCRdb's table is partial and in-frame only. The sample carries 25,000 to 30,000 clones, 75% to 90% recorded once. The CDR3 consists of 16 residues. In germline, CDR1 is LNHDA, CDR2 SQIVND (reference sequence). V shed 11 bases and J shed 8 bases, with 25 bases lying between them. The chain joins TRBV19 to TRBJ1-6; the D gene is possibly TRBD1 (6 bases). Sequenced material: PBMCs, taken from a patient treated with natalizumab. The origin of this receptor is a woman aged 30 to 39 with progressive multifocal leukoencephalopathy. CDR3 DNA sequence: TGTGCCTTACAGGGTTTTAGGGTCCAGACTTATTCACCCCTCCACTTT. Translation gives CALQGFRVQTYSPLHF.